The 5 T cell receptor beta chains presented below share a single source sample, sequenced in a study of Ad26.COV2.S vaccination and SARS-CoV-2 variants. The method was immunoSEQ multiplex PCR; TCRdb's version includes in-frame clones alone and lacks a portion of them. The sample has 350,000 to 450,000 clones, approximately 89% seen once. Treatment meaning: some 20 received Ad26.COV2.S at low or high dose, single or two shots; several received placebo; per-sample allocation not given. Samples analyzed were those drawn on day 63 after the first vaccine or placebo injection. This material consisted of peripheral blood, taken in a trial of Ad26.COV2.S vaccine versus placebo. The receptors derive from a person between 18 and 59 years old who received the Ad26.COV2.S COVID-19 vaccine or a placebo.

The CDR3 spells CASSVHREAVTGELFF. The CDR3 DNA sequence: TGTGCCAGCAGCGTACACAGGGAAGCGGTCACCGGGGAGCTGTTTTTT. This chain joins TRBV7-6 and TRBJ2-2, with D maybe TRBD1 (6 bases). From germline, CDR1 is SGHVS and CDR2 FNYEAQ. The CDR3 totals 16 residues. V was pared by 5 bases and J by 4 bases, with 17 bases between.

The chain uses TRBV7-2 and TRBJ1-1; 7 bases align to TRBD1. J gave up 6 bases and V 4 bases, and 8 bases lay outside the gene matches. Germline CDR1 reads SGHTA; CDR2 reads FQGNSA. This CDR3 has 14 residues. The CDR3 loop is CASSSLGRGAEAFF. CDR3 nucleotides: TGTGCCAGCAGCTCCTTGGGCAGGGGGGCTGAAGCTTTCTTT.

J is TRBJ2-7 and V is TRBV4-1; possibly TRBD2 for D (6 bases). The CDR3 contains 17 residues. V was shortened by 5 bases and J by 1 base, with 21 bases between the two germline ends. Germline V gene data show CDR1 as MGHRA and CDR2 as YSYEKL. The CDR3 here is CASSSGGARERSYEQYF. The CDR3 nucleotides are TGCGCCAGCAGCTCCGGCGGGGCCCGGGAGAGGTCCTACGAGCAGTACTTC.

This chain links TRBV6-2 or TRBV6-3 with TRBJ1-2; no clear D gene. The germline CDR1 and CDR2 sequences are MNHEY and SVGEGT. This CDR3 is built from 12 residues. Trimming cost V 5 bases and J 8 bases, with 12 bases left between them. The CDR3 region has the DNA TGTGCCAGCAGTCGGGCCTCGGCAGGCTACACCTTC. This encodes CASSRASAGYTF.

The chain links TRBV7-2 to TRBJ2-7; maybe TRBD2 (6 bases). Trimming stripped 3 bases from V and 2 bases from J, with 14 bases between. The germline CDR1 and CDR2 sequences are SGHTA and FQGNSA. CDR3 length: 15 residues. The CDR3 DNA is TGTGCCAGCAGCTTCGAGCGGAGGGCCACCTACGAGCAGTACTTC. Translated: CASSFERRATYEQYF.